This T cell receptor beta chain was recorded in a study of T-cell memory formation after mild COVID-19. Per germline, CDR1 SNHLY and CDR2 FYNNEI. CDR3 length: 12 amino acids. V lost 3 bases, J lost 4 bases, and 7 bases lay in between. One entry per CDR3 protein, called by TCRdb with MiXCR from the 5' RACE reads. The sample records some 300,000 distinct CDR3 sequences, roughly a fifth being singletons. The TCR comes from a man aged 18 to 30 who had mild COVID-19 (a few samples of this study predate the infection). Cell type and time point are not known. The sequencing input was PBMCs or a T cell subset sorted from them (not recorded which). The chain is built from TRBV2 and TRBJ2-7, with D unclear. CDR3 sequence: CASSDKGYEQYV. Here the CDR3 DNA reads TGTGCCAGCAGTGATAAGGGTTACGAGCAGTACGTC.